This T cell receptor (beta chain) was sequenced for a study of CD8 T cells in Susac syndrome. The germline V gene encodes CDR1 PRHDT and CDR2 FYEKMQ (reference sequence). V lost 5 bases to trimming and J lost 5 bases; unmatched junction nucleotides: 5. The CDR3 has 15 amino acids. With random hexamers, reverse transcription was performed on roughly 0.5 to 1 ug of RNA. TCRdb recomputed calls from the immunoSEQ multiplex PCR reads with MiXCR, one row per CDR3 protein. This sample yields about 180,000 distinct CDR3 sequences, of which 85% to 95% are seen a single time; 0.15% to 0.2% belongs to the top ten.

The sample consisted of CD8+ T cells from PBMCs. The rearrangement joins TRBV13 to TRBJ1-4; 10 nucleotides match TRBD1. The sequence was collected from a human donor with multiple sclerosis. In nucleotides, the CDR3 is TGTGCCAGCAGCCGGAAGGGACAGGGGAATGAAAAACTGTTTTTT. Its translation is CASSRKGQGNEKLFF.